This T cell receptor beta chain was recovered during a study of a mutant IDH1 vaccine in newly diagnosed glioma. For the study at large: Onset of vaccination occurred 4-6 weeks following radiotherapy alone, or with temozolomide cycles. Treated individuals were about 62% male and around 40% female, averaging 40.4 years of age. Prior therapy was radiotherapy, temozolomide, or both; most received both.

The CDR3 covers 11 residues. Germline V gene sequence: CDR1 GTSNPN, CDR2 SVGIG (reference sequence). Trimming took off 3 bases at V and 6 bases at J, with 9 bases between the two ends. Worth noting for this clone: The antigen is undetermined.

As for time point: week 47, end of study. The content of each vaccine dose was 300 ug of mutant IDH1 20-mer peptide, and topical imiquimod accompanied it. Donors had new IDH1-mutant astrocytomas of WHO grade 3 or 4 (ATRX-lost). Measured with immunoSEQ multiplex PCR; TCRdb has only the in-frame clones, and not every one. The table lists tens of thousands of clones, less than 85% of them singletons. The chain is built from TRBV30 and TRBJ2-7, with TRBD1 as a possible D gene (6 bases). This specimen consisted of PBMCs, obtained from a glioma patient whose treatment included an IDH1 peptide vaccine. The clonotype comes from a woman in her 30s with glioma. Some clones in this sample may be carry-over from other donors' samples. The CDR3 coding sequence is TGTGCCTGGAGACAGGGATCCGAGCAGTACTTC. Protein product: CAWRQGSEQYF.